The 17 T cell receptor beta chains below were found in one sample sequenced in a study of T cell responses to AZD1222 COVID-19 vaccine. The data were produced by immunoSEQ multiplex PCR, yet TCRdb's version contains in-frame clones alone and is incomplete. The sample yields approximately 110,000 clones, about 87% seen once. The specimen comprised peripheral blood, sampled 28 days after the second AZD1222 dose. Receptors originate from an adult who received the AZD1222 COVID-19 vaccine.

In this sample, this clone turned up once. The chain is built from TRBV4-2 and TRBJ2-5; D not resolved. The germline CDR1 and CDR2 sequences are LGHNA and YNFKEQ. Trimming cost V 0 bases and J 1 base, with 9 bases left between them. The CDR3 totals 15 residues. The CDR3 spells CASSQEDTGQETQYF. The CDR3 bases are TGTGCCAGCAGCCAAGAGGATACGGGCCAAGAGACCCAGTACTTC.

The CDR3 DNA reads TGTGCCAGCAGTTTAGGGACTAGCCCCTCGGGCGAGCAGTACTTC. This sequence encodes CASSLGTSPSGEQYF. The rearrangement links TRBV27 to TRBJ2-7; 9 nucleotides agree with TRBD2. Germline V gene data show CDR1 as MNHEY and CDR2 as SMNVEV (reference sequence). The CDR3 contains 15 residues. The V segment lost 2 bases and the J segment 6 bases; nucleotides outside the gene matches: 8.

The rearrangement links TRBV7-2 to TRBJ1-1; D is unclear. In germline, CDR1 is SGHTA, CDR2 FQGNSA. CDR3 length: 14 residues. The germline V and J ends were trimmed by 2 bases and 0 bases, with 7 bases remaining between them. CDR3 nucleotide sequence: TGTGCCAGCAGCTTATTAGGGTTGAACACTGAAGCTTTCTTT. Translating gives CASSLLGLNTEAFF.

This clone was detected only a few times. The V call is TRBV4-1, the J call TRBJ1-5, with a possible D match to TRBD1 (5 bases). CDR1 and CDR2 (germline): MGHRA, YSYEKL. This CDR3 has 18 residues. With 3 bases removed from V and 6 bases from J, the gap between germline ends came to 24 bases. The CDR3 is CASSQMGSGEEVGQPQHF. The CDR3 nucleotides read TGCGCCAGCAGCCAGATGGGCTCGGGGGAGGAAGTAGGTCAGCCCCAGCATTTT.

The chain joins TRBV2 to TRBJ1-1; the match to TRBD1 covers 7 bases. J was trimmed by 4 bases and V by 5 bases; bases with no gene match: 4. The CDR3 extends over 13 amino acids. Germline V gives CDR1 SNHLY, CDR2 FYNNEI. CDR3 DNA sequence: TGTGCCAGCAGTAGGGGGCGGGGCACTGAAGCTTTCTTT. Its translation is CASSRGRGTEAFF. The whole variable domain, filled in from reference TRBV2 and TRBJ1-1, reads EPEVTQTPSHQVTQMGQEVILRCVPISNHLYFYWYRQILGQKVEFLVSFYNNEISEKSEIFDDQFSVERPDGSNFTLKIRSTKLEDSAMYFCASSRGRGTEAFFGQGTRLTVV.

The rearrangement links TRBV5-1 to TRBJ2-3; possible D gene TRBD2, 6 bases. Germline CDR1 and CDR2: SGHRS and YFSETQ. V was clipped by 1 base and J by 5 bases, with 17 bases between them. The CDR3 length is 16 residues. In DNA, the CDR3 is TGCGCCAGCAGCTTGTTTACGGGAGCCCCGGGAGATACGCAGTATTTT. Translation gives CASSLFTGAPGDTQYF.

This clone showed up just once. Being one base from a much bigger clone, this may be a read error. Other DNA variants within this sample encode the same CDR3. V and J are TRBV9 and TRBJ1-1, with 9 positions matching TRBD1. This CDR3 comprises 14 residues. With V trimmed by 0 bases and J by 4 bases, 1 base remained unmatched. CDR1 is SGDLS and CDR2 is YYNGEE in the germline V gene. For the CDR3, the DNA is TGTGCCAGCAGCGTAGGACAGGGGGGCACTGAAGCTTTCTTT. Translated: CASSVGQGGTEAFF.

The CDR3 protein is CASSYTEGVDGYTF. The CDR3 DNA is TGTGCCAGCAGTTACACCGAGGGGGTAGATGGCTACACCTTC. The V gene is TRBV6-5, the J gene TRBJ1-2; D is perhaps TRBD1 (6 bases). V was trimmed by 2 bases and J by 6 bases, leaving 13 bases between them. The CDR3 is made up of 14 amino acids. Germline V CDR1 and CDR2: MNHEY, SVGAGI.

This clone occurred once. The CDR3 region is CASSQADEQFF. The DNA for the CDR3 is TGTGCCAGCAGCCAAGCCGACGAGCAGTTCTTC. The J gene is TRBJ2-1, the V gene TRBV3-1 (or the pseudogene TRBV3-2); D call uncertain. CDR3 length: 11 amino acids. The ends were cut back, 1 base at V and 10 bases at J, with 5 bases in the middle. The germline V gene has CDR1 LGHDT and CDR2 YNNKEL (reference sequence).

Written as DNA, the CDR3 is TGCAGTGCTAGTGGTCCCGAGGGTTACAATGAGCAGTTCTTC. Encoded protein: CSASGPEGYNEQFF. The chain employs TRBV20-1 and TRBJ2-1, with D possibly matching TRBD2 (5 bases). Germline V gene data show CDR1 as DFQATT and CDR2 as SNEGSKA (reference sequence). V dropped 3 bases and J dropped 4 bases, with 13 bases sitting between them. This CDR3 region has 14 residues.

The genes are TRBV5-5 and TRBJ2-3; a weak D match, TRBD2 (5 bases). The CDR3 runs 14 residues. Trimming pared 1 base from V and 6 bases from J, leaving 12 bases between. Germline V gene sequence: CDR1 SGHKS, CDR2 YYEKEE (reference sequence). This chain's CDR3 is CASSLLGSGDTQYF. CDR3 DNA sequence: TGTGCCAGCAGCTTGCTGGGATCGGGGGATACGCAGTATTTT.

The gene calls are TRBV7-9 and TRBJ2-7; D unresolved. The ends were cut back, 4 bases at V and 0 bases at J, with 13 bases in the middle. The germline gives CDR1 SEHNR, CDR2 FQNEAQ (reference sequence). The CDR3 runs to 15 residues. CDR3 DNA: TGTGCCAGCAGCTCTACGGGCCGTAGCTCCTACGAGCAGTACTTC. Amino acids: CASSSTGRSSYEQYF.

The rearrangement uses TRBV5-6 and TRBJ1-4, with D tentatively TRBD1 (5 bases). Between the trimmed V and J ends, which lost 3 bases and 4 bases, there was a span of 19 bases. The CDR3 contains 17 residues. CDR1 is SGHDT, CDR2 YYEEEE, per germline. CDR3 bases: TGTGCCAGCAGCTCCCCCCGGGACGGGGGTAGTAATGAAAAACTGTTTTTT. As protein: CASSSPRDGGSNEKLFF. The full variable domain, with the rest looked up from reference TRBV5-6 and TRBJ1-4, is DAGVTQSPTHLIKTRGQQVTLRCSPKSGHDTVSWYQQALGQGPQFIFQYYEEEERQRGNFPDRFSGHQFPNYSSELNVNALLLGDSALYLCASSSPRDGGSNEKLFFGSGTQLSVL.

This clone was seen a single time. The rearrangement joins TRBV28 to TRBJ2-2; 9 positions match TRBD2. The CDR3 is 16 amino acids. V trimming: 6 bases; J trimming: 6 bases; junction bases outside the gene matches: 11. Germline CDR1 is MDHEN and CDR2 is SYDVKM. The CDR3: CASRALSGRMPGELFF. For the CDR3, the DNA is TGTGCCAGCAGAGCCCTGAGCGGGAGGATGCCCGGGGAGCTGTTTTTT.

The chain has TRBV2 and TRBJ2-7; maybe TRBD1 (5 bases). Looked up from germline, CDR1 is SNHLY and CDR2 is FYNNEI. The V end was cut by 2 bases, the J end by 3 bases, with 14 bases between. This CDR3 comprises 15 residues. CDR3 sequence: CASSESAGPRYEQYF. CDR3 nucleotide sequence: TGTGCCAGCAGTGAAAGCGCAGGGCCACGCTACGAGCAGTACTTC.

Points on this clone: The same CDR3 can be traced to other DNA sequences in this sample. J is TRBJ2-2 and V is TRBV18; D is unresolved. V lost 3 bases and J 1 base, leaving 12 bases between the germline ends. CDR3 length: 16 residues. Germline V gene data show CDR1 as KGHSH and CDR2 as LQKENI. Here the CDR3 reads CASSPPTGGNTGELFF. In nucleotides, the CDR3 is TGTGCCAGCTCACCCCCGACCGGCGGGAACACCGGGGAGCTGTTTTTT. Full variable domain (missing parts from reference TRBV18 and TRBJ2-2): NAGVMQNPRHLVRRRGQEARLRCSPMKGHSHVYWYRQLPEEGLKFMVYLQKENIIDESGMPKERFSAEFPKEGPSILRIQQVVRGDSAAYFCASSPPTGGNTGELFFGEGSRLTVL.

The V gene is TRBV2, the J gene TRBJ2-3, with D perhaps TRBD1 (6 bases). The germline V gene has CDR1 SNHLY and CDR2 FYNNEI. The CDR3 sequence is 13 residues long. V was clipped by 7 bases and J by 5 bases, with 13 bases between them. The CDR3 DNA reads TGTGCCAGCACCCTCACAGGGCAAGATACGCAGTATTTT. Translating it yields CASTLTGQDTQYF.